These T cell receptor beta chains were read from a single sample in a study of cytomegalovirus exposure and HLA in healthy donors. This table comes from immunoSEQ multiplex PCR, and its TCRdb copy is limited to in-frame clones, with some not included. In the table there are about 140,000 clones, approximately 84% of which are singletons. Material for sequencing was PBMCs. Receptors were obtained from a woman in her thirties or forties in good health and CMV-seronegative. CDR3s include the opening cysteine and the closing phenylalanine or tryptophan. The order of the fields is J gene, D gene, clone size, V gene, CDR3 protein, CDR3 DNA. A D gene is named only where the DNA matches it firmly. The listing skips clone size in some rows; elsewhere it reads once, few, many or a size class.

J: TRBJ2-3
D: TRBD2
size: .
V: TRBV29-1
CDR3: CSGGGKITDTQYF
DNA: TGCAGCGGGGGGGGAAAGATTACAGATACGCAGTATTTT

J: TRBJ2-5
D: .
size: .
V: TRBV7-3
CDR3: CASSVQETQYF
DNA: TGTGCCAGCAGCGTACAAGAGACCCAGTACTTC

J: TRBJ2-7
D: TRBD2
size: .
V: TRBV7-9
CDR3: CASSPMSGNWYEQYF
DNA: TGTGCCAGCAGCCCTATGAGCGGGAATTGGTACGAGCAGTACTTC

J: TRBJ2-2
D: .
size: .
V: TRBV19
CDR3: CASSVLADTGELFF
DNA: TGTGCCAGTAGTGTGCTTGCGGACACCGGGGAGCTGTTTTTT

J: TRBJ1-2
D: .
size: .
V: TRBV19
CDR3: CASSTAGTKDYGYTF
DNA: TGTGCCAGTAGTACCGCCGGGACTAAAGACTATGGCTACACCTTC

J: TRBJ1-2
D: .
size: .
V: TRBV5-6
CDR3: CASSPWGGQRYGYTF
DNA: TGTGCCAGCAGCCCTTGGGGGGGGCAGAGGTATGGCTACACCTTC

J: TRBJ2-7
D: .
size: .
V: TRBV4-2
CDR3: CASSRELPASSYEQYF
DNA: TGTGCCAGCAGCCGCGAGCTGCCCGCGAGCTCCTACGAGCAGTACTTC

J: TRBJ2-1
D: TRBD1
size: .
V: TRBV7-2
CDR3: CASSSAGTGPYNEQFF
DNA: TGTGCCAGCAGCTCCGCCGGGACAGGGCCCTACAATGAGCAGTTCTTC

J: TRBJ1-1
D: .
size: .
V: TRBV28
CDR3: CASSSTTIEAFF
DNA: TGTGCCAGCAGTTCCACAACCATTGAAGCTTTCTTT

J: TRBJ2-5
D: .
size: .
V: TRBV29-1
CDR3: CSLKTGEETQYF
DNA: TGCAGCCTAAAGACAGGCGAAGAGACCCAGTACTTC

J: TRBJ2-3
D: .
size: .
V: TRBV18
CDR3: CASSPAWTSTDTQYF
DNA: TGTGCCAGCAGCCCGGCCTGGACTAGCACAGATACGCAGTATTTT

J: TRBJ2-7
D: TRBD2
size: .
V: TRBV5-1
CDR3: CASSPGLAFEQYF
DNA: TGCGCCAGCAGCCCGGGACTAGCGTTCGAGCAGTACTTC

J: TRBJ1-4
D: .
size: .
V: TRBV10-3
CDR3: CAISESVGAYNEKLFF
DNA: TGTGCCATCAGTGAGTCGGTGGGGGCATATAATGAAAAACTGTTTTTT

J: TRBJ1-1
D: .
size: .
V: TRBV5-4
CDR3: CASSLVAGRNTEAFF
DNA: TGTGCCAGCAGCTTGGTGGCGGGAAGGAACACTGAAGCTTTCTTT

J: TRBJ2-2
D: .
size: .
V: TRBV9
CDR3: CASSVADGTPNTGELFF
DNA: TGTGCCAGCAGCGTAGCCGACGGGACTCCGAACACCGGGGAGCTGTTTTTT

J: TRBJ2-3
D: TRBD2
size: few
V: TRBV28
CDR3: CASSELVLAAPTDTQYF
DNA: TGTGCCAGCAGCGAGCTGGTTCTAGCGGCCCCCACAGATACGCAGTATTTT

J: TRBJ1-5
D: TRBD1
size: .
V: TRBV19
CDR3: CASSNFLRDRGIGSQPQHF
DNA: TGTGCCAGTAGTAATTTCCTCCGGGACAGGGGAATTGGGAGTCAGCCCCAGCATTTT

J: TRBJ2-7
D: TRBD2
size: .
V: TRBV4-1
CDR3: CASSHLAGYSYEQYF
DNA: TGCGCCAGCAGCCATTTAGCGGGGTACTCCTACGAGCAGTACTTC

J: TRBJ2-2
D: TRBD1
size: .
V: TRBV7-3
CDR3: CASSLGRPGQGMNTGELFF
DNA: TGTGCCAGCAGCTTAGGCAGACCGGGACAGGGAATGAACACCGGGGAGCTGTTTTTT

J: TRBJ2-7
D: .
size: .
V: TRBV10-3
CDR3: CAISDPESPTGSTYEQYF
DNA: TGTGCCATCAGTGACCCCGAATCACCGACAGGATCCACCTACGAGCAGTACTTC

J: TRBJ1-2
D: .
size: once
V: TRBV19
CDR3: CASTGGRLPFLYGYTF
DNA: TGTGCCAGTACCGGGGGTAGACTACCCTTCCTCTATGGCTACACCTTC

J: TRBJ2-7
D: TRBD1
size: .
V: TRBV14
CDR3: CASSLGQGPYEQYF
DNA: TGTGCCAGCAGCCTGGGACAGGGACCCTACGAGCAGTACTTC

J: TRBJ2-3
D: .
size: .
V: TRBV7-6
CDR3: CASGYEGPDTQYF
DNA: TGTGCCAGCGGCTATGAGGGCCCAGATACGCAGTATTTT

J: TRBJ1-3
D: TRBD1
size: .
V: TRBV6-5
CDR3: CASSFGQGSSGNTIYF
DNA: TGTGCCAGCAGTTTCGGACAGGGAAGCTCTGGAAACACCATATATTTT

J: TRBJ2-3
D: TRBD2
size: few
V: TRBV6-5
CDR3: CASRKWTSGTDTQYF
DNA: TGTGCCAGCAGGAAATGGACTAGCGGAACAGATACGCAGTATTTT

J: TRBJ2-7
D: .
size: .
V: TRBV5-4
CDR3: CASSSSYEQYF
DNA: TGTGCCAGCAGCTCTTCCTACGAGCAGTACTTC

J: TRBJ1-1
D: .
size: .
V: TRBV15
CDR3: CATSPGRNTEAFF
DNA: TGTGCCACTAGTCCGGGGAGGAACACTGAAGCTTTCTTT

J: TRBJ2-1
D: TRBD2
size: .
V: TRBV12-5
CDR3: CASGPGLGVYNEQFF
DNA: TGTGCTAGTGGACCGGGACTAGGGGTATACAATGAGCAGTTCTTC

J: TRBJ1-6
D: TRBD1
size: .
V: TRBV19
CDR3: CASSFRPGQAAYNSPLHF
DNA: TGTGCCAGTAGTTTCCGGCCGGGACAGGCAGCCTATAATTCACCCCTCCACTTT

J: TRBJ1-1
D: TRBD1
size: .
V: TRBV18
CDR3: CASSGQGLSTEAFF
DNA: TGTGCCAGCTCGGGACAGGGTTTGAGCACTGAAGCTTTCTTT

J: TRBJ1-6
D: .
size: .
V: TRBV4-1
CDR3: CASSLRTLPLEIHNSPLHF
DNA: TGCGCCAGCAGCCTTCGGACACTACCGCTGGAGATTCATAATTCACCCCTCCACTTT

J: TRBJ1-3
D: .
size: once
V: TRBV27
CDR3: CASRRNGGGGNTIYF
DNA: TGTGCCAGCAGAAGGAATGGGGGAGGGGGAAACACCATATATTTT

J: TRBJ1-5
D: TRBD1
size: .
V: TRBV28
CDR3: CASSLGSRGLHQPQHF
DNA: TGTGCCAGCAGTTTAGGAAGCAGGGGGCTTCATCAGCCCCAGCATTTT

J: TRBJ1-2
D: TRBD1
size: .
V: TRBV28
CDR3: CASSLTGNGYTF
DNA: TGTGCCAGCAGTTTGACAGGGAATGGCTACACCTTC

J: TRBJ1-5
D: .
size: .
V: TRBV28
CDR3: CASSPPELASNQPQHF
DNA: TGTGCCAGCAGCCCGCCGGAGCTAGCTAGCAATCAGCCCCAGCATTTT

J: TRBJ1-2
D: TRBD1
size: .
V: TRBV27
CDR3: CASSLARQGSYGYTF
DNA: TGTGCCAGCAGTTTAGCGAGACAGGGGTCCTATGGCTACACCTTC

J: TRBJ1-2
D: TRBD1
size: .
V: TRBV5-6
CDR3: CASSPTGVGYGYTF
DNA: TGTGCCAGCAGCCCAACAGGGGTTGGCTATGGCTACACCTTC

J: TRBJ2-3
D: TRBD1
size: few
V: TRBV28
CDR3: CASSRQGWTSTDTQYF
DNA: TGTGCCAGCAGCCGACAGGGGTGGACAAGCACAGATACGCAGTATTTT

J: TRBJ2-2
D: TRBD1
size: .
V: TRBV7-9
CDR3: CASSTPGQSNTGELFF
DNA: TGTGCCAGCAGCACTCCGGGACAGTCGAACACCGGGGAGCTGTTTTTT

J: TRBJ1-1
D: TRBD1
size: few
V: TRBV10-1
CDR3: CASSVNRGGTEAFF
DNA: TGCGCCAGCAGTGTTAACAGGGGCGGCACTGAAGCTTTCTTT